The 30 T cell receptor beta chains given below trace back to one sample, sequenced in a study of CD8+CD57+ T cells in acquired aplastic anemia. Genomic DNA provided the template from which TCR beta VDJ and CDR3 profiles were obtained. TCRdb fed the reads into MiXCR, producing one record per CDR3 protein. The table records roughly 130,000 distinct CDR3 sequences, roughly 50% of them present only once. The sequencing input was sorted CD4+, CD8+, or CD8+CD57+ T cells (not recorded which) from PBMCs. All receptors come from a human donor in good health, serving as a control.

This clonotype has only a few counts. The chain combines TRBV29-1 with TRBJ1-2; D gene uncertain. Trimming pared 6 bases from V and 0 bases from J, leaving 5 bases between. The CDR3 sequence is 11 residues long. Germline-derived CDR1 and CDR2 are SQVTM and ANQGSEA. The CDR3 DNA follows: TGCAGCGTGGGTGCTAACTATGGCTACACCTTC. Protein: CSVGANYGYTF. Complete variable domain (other parts from reference TRBV29-1 and TRBJ1-2): SAVISQKPSRDICQRGTSLTIQCQVDSQVTMMFWYRQQPGQSLTLIATANQGSEATYESGFVIDKFPISRPNLTFSTLTVSNMSPEDSSIYLCSVGANYGYTFGSGTRLTVV.

This clonotype showed up just once. CDR3 protein: CASSIPVGTDAYEQYF. CDR3 DNA: TGTGCCAGCAGCATCCCCGTCGGGACTGATGCCTACGAGCAGTACTTC. The chain employs TRBV11-1 and TRBJ2-7; D possibly corresponds to TRBD2 (6 bases). The CDR3 runs 16 residues. V lost 5 bases to trimming and J lost 2 bases, with 19 bases between them. CDR1 and CDR2 (germline): SGHAT, FQDESV (reference sequence).

This clonotype is judged medium-sized. The chain has TRBV2 and TRBJ2-5; TRBD2 might be the D (5 bases). The CDR3 extends over 13 amino acids. Germline V gene sequence: CDR1 SNHLY, CDR2 FYNNEI. Trimming removed 8 bases at V and 4 bases at J, with 14 bases between. The CDR3 DNA sequence: TGTGCCAGCGGCGAGCGGTGGGGAGAGACCCAGTACTTC. Encoded protein: CASGERWGETQYF.

The gene calls are TRBV7-2 and TRBJ2-5; 8 bases map to TRBD2. Losses at the gene ends were 5 bases for V and 3 bases for J; bases not matched to a gene: 5. CDR1 SGHTA and CDR2 FQGNSA come from the germline V gene. This CDR3 is 14 amino acids long. For the CDR3, the DNA is TGTGCCAGCAGCCCCGGGGGGGTAGAAGAGACCCAGTACTTC. Translated: CASSPGGVEETQYF.

This clonotype was detected many times. The chain has TRBV4-2 and TRBJ1-6, with 12 bases that match TRBD1. Trimming at V came to 2 bases and at J to 7 bases, leaving 15 bases not matched to a gene. Germline values: CDR1 LGHNA, CDR2 YNFKEQ. The CDR3 runs 20 residues. CDR3 nucleotides: TGTGCCAGCAGCCAACTGGGGGGGTCCGGGACAGGGGGCGTGAATTCACCCCTCCACTTT. Protein product: CASSQLGGSGTGGVNSPLHF.

This chain links TRBV25-1 with TRBJ2-7, with D maybe TRBD2 (7 bases). With 4 bases removed from V and 0 bases from J, the gap between germline ends came to 13 bases. The CDR3 loop spans 15 amino acids. Germline CDR1 MGHDK, CDR2 SYGVNS. CDR3 region: CASSGGGSISYEQYF. The CDR3 DNA reads as TGTGCCAGCAGTGGGGGGGGCAGCATCTCCTACGAGCAGTACTTC.

V and J are TRBV20-1 and TRBJ1-2, with no clear D. The germline V gene has CDR1 DFQATT and CDR2 SNEGSKA (reference sequence). Trimming removed 6 bases at V and 9 bases at J, with 17 bases between. This CDR3 region has 12 residues. The CDR3 region is CSASSHTESYTF. The CDR3 nucleotides read TGCAGTGCCAGCAGTCATACAGAGAGCTACACCTTC.

This sequence joins TRBV4-3 and TRBJ2-2; D unclear. The CDR3 extends over 15 amino acids. The V end lost 0 bases, the J end lost 9 bases, and 14 bases lay between the germline ends. Germline lookup yields CDR1 LGHNA and CDR2 YSLEER. The DNA for the CDR3 is TGCGCCAGCAGCCAAGATGGACCGTCTTTTAGGGAGCTGTTTTTT. Its translation is CASSQDGPSFRELFF.

This sequence joins TRBV5-4 and TRBJ2-7; 16 bases fit TRBD2. Germline lookup yields CDR1 SGHNT and CDR2 YYREEE (reference sequence). The ends lost 4 bases at V and 1 base at J; junction bases unmatched: 11. The CDR3 contains 19 residues. The CDR3 spells CASSLGLAGGPSESYEQYF. CDR3 sequence (DNA): TGTGCCAGCAGCCTGGGACTAGCGGGGGGGCCCTCCGAATCCTACGAGCAGTACTTC.

The DNA of the CDR3 is TGTGCCAGCAGTTTGGGACAAACTAATGAAAAACTGTTTTTT. Residues: CASSLGQTNEKLFF. The chain carries TRBV12-3 or TRBV12-4 and TRBJ1-4; D might be TRBD1 (6 bases). CDR3 size: 14 residues. Trimming cost V 3 bases and J 1 base, with 6 bases left between them.

This clonotype was observed many times. The rearrangement joins TRBV11-3 to TRBJ2-7; TRBD2 matches at 7 bases. This CDR3 has 14 residues. The V gene's germline CDR1 is SGHNT and CDR2 YENEEA. The ends lost 6 bases at V and 4 bases at J; junction bases unmatched: 9. The CDR3 protein is CASSHTGGGYEQYF. The CDR3 region has the DNA TGTGCCAGCAGTCATACTGGGGGGGGGTACGAGCAGTACTTC.

This clonotype has a single count. V is TRBV24-1 and J is TRBJ2-3; 8 bases align to TRBD2. The CDR3 is 14 amino acids. CDR1 and CDR2 from the germline V gene are KGHDR and SFDVKD. Trimming took 8 bases from V and 1 from J; bases not matched to a gene: 4. The CDR3: CATTQAGGTDTQYF. CDR3 nucleotides: TGTGCCACCACCCAAGCGGGGGGCACAGATACGCAGTATTTT.

Ten or more counts support this clonotype. The rearrangement uses TRBV19 and TRBJ2-3; possibly TRBD1 or TRBD2 for D (5 bases each). V shed 6 bases and J shed 2 bases, with 12 bases lying between them. Germline lookup yields CDR1 LNHDA and CDR2 SQIVND (reference sequence). The CDR3 contains 14 residues. CDR3 in amino acids: CASSQGRNTDTQYF. The CDR3 coding sequence is TGTGCCAGTAGCCAGGGACGGAACACAGATACGCAGTATTTT.

The genes are TRBV4-1 and TRBJ2-1, with a weak D call TRBD2 (6 bases). Between the trimmed V and J ends, which lost 0 bases and 6 bases, there was a span of 18 bases. The CDR3 spans 17 residues. CDR1 is MGHRA, CDR2 YSYEKL, per germline. The CDR3 here is CASSQEGRGGTRNEQFF. CDR3 sequence (DNA): TGCGCCAGCAGCCAAGAGGGGCGGGGAGGAACCCGCAATGAGCAGTTCTTC.

The J gene is TRBJ2-3, the V gene TRBV2, with 7 nucleotides matching TRBD1. Germline lookup yields CDR1 SNHLY and CDR2 FYNNEI. J lost 2 bases, V lost 7 bases, and 6 bases had no gene match. This CDR3 has 14 residues. In DNA form, the CDR3 reads TGTGCCAGCATGAGACAGGGAACCACAGATACGCAGTATTTT. It specifies CASMRQGTTDTQYF.

As for this clonotype: A much larger clone is a single base away; this may be a read error. This chain connects TRBV4-3 to TRBJ1-1; unclear D gene. The CDR3 consists of 15 residues. In germline, CDR1 is LGHNA, CDR2 YSLEER. The V gene lost 0 bases and the J gene lost 4 bases, with 12 bases spanning the gap. The CDR3 nucleotides read TGCGCCAGCAGCCAAGAAATTAGAGGGAGCACTGAAGCTTTCTTT. Translated, it gives CASSQEIRGSTEAFF.

Worth noting for this clonotype: The CDR3 carries no conserved terminal phenylalanine or tryptophan, so it likely arises from a read error. V is TRBV3-1 and J is TRBJ2-7; 8 nucleotides align to TRBD1. CDR3 size: 16 residues. CDR1 is LGHDT, CDR2 YNNKEL, per germline (reference sequence). The chain's CDR3 is CASGQVFSGGHYEQYL. The DNA of the CDR3 is TGTGCCAGCGGCCAAGTTTTCTCAGGGGGCCACTACGAGCAGTACCTC.

This clonotype has ten or more counts. The chain joins TRBV2 to TRBJ1-5; 7 nucleotides agree with TRBD1. Germline CDR1 is SNHLY and CDR2 is FYNNEI. The V gene end was trimmed by 5 bases and the J gene end by 4 bases; junction bases not matched to a gene: 11. The CDR3 consists of 16 residues. The CDR3 bases are TGTGCCAGCAGTTATATTGAGACAGGGTTGAATCAGCCCCAGCATTTT. Amino acids: CASSYIETGLNQPQHF.

This clonotype has ten or more counts. The rearrangement uses TRBV5-1 and TRBJ2-5; no clear D gene. Germline V gene data show CDR1 as SGHRS and CDR2 as YFSETQ. This CDR3 comprises 15 residues. The germline V and J ends were trimmed by 5 bases and 3 bases, with 17 bases remaining between them. The DNA for the CDR3 is TGCGCCAGCAGTTCCGGACCCCTTCGGGAAGAGACCCAGTACTTC. Protein sequence: CASSSGPLREETQYF.

The rearrangement joins TRBV10-3 to TRBJ2-1; 11 positions match TRBD2. This CDR3 has 13 residues. Per the germline V gene, CDR1 is ENHRY and CDR2 is SYGVKD. V dropped 10 bases and J dropped 7; count of bases not matched to a gene: 6. Here the CDR3 DNA reads TGTGCCACAAGGAGGACTAGCGGGAATGAGCAGTTCTTC. The encoded protein is CATRRTSGNEQFF.

Points on this clonotype: The CDR3 does not end in the conserved phenylalanine or tryptophan, so this is likely a read error. This rearrangement joins TRBV25-1 to TRBJ2-3; 7 nucleotides match TRBD2. The germline gives CDR1 MGHDK, CDR2 SYGVNS. CDR3 length: 15 amino acids. The J segment lost 0 bases and the V segment lost 1 base, leaving 1 base of the junction unmatched. This CDR3 reads CASSEFGGSTDTQYL. Here the CDR3 DNA reads TGTGCCAGCAGTGAATTCGGGGGGAGCACAGATACGCAGTATCTT.

This clonotype was observed at least ten times. This sequence joins TRBV9 and TRBJ1-2; possibly TRBD1 for D (6 bases). The CDR3 totals 16 residues. Germline loops: CDR1 SGDLS, CDR2 YYNGEE. The V gene lost 0 bases and the J gene lost 4 bases, with 16 bases spanning the gap. The CDR3 region is CASSVGLSAGAYGYTF. The CDR3, as DNA: TGTGCCAGCAGCGTAGGCCTCAGCGCGGGGGCCTATGGCTACACCTTC.

This clonotype was counted many times. The rearrangement joins TRBV5-1 to TRBJ2-2, with unresolved D. In germline, CDR1 is SGHRS, CDR2 YFSETQ. Trimming left V 7 bases short and J 4 bases short, with 14 bases between. The CDR3 totals 14 residues. Written as DNA, the CDR3 is TGCGCCAGCTATCGGACGGACCTCACCGGGGAGCTGTTTTTT. This translates into CASYRTDLTGELFF.

About this clonotype: Since a much larger clone is just one base distant, this may be a read error. The chain has TRBV5-1 and TRBJ1-4; weak D call: TRBD1 (6 bases). The germline CDR1 and CDR2 sequences are SGHRS and YFSETQ. The CDR3 is 15 amino acids. The CDR3 region has the DNA TGCGCCAGCAGCGAGGGGGTGGGAACTTATGAAAAACTGTTTTTT. As protein: CASSEGVGTYEKLFF. Together with reference TRBV5-1 and TRBJ1-4, the CDR3 gives the full variable domain: KAGVTQTPRYLIKTRGQQVTLSCSPISGHRSVSWYQQTPGQGLQFLFEYFSETQRNKGNFPGRFSGRQFSNSRSEMNVSTLELGDSALYLCASSEGVGTYEKLFFGSGTQLSVL.

The chain has TRBV7-6 and TRBJ2-7; 7 positions match TRBD1. V lost 1 base and J lost 3; bases outside the gene matches: 6. CDR3 length equals 15 residues. Germline CDR1 is SGHVS and CDR2 is FNYEAQ. CDR3 in amino acids: CASSLDAGGVYEQYF. The CDR3 DNA follows: TGTGCCAGCAGCTTAGACGCAGGGGGAGTCTACGAGCAGTACTTC.

This clonotype was found many times. A read error may produce the germline difference seen at one junction end. V is TRBV6-5 and J is TRBJ1-5; D not resolved. The CDR3 covers 13 residues. Germline V gene lookup returns CDR1 MNHEY and CDR2 SVGAGI. The CDR3 DNA follows: TGTGCCAGCAGTTACAGCCGGAATCGGCCCCAGCATTTT. As protein: CASSYSRNRPQHF.

Notes on this clonotype: A much bigger clone sits one base away, suggesting this may be a read error. The rearrangement links TRBV6-1 to TRBJ1-2; D is undetermined. Germline values: CDR1 MNHNS, CDR2 SASEGT. V was pared by 7 bases and J by 2 bases, with 14 bases between. The CDR3 totals 14 residues. The CDR3 sequence: CASTRGVGNYGYTF. The CDR3 nucleotides read TGTGCCAGCACCCGAGGCGTGGGCAACTATGGCTACACCTTC.

This clonotype was recorded at least ten times. The genes are TRBV12-3 or TRBV12-4 and TRBJ2-3, with a weak D call TRBD2 (6 bases). The CDR3 is 12 amino acids. The ends were cut back, 8 bases at V and 0 bases at J, with 6 bases in the middle. The CDR3 DNA sequence: TGTGCCAGCGGGGGGAGCACAGATACGCAGTATTTT. This sequence encodes CASGGSTDTQYF.

This clonotype was recorded at least ten times. The chain recombines TRBV6-1 with TRBJ1-5; 8 bases are shared with TRBD1. V gave up 6 bases and J gave up 3 bases; unmatched junction bases: 4. The CDR3 has 14 amino acids. The V gene's germline CDR1 is MNHNS and CDR2 SASEGT. The CDR3 DNA reads as TGTGCCAGCAGCCTGACAGGGGCCAATCAGCCCCAGCATTTT. Its translation is CASSLTGANQPQHF.

The genes are TRBV9 and TRBJ1-6, with 7 bases matching TRBD1. The V gene end was trimmed by 0 bases and the J gene end by 10 bases; junction bases not matched to a gene: 4. Germline-derived CDR1 and CDR2 are SGDLS and YYNGEE. The CDR3 contains 14 residues. CDR3 coding DNA: TGTGCCAGCAGCGTAGGACCAGGGGGGTCACCCCTCCACTTT. Its protein is CASSVGPGGSPLHF.